A selection of T cell receptor beta chains follows, all from one sample in a study of technical replicates of blood from a few donors. Profiled with immunoSEQ multiplex PCR; TCRdb holds only in-frame clones, not every one. In the table there are nearly 80,000 clones, roughly 96% of which are singletons. The sequencing input was T cells isolated from PBMCs. The source is a human donor in good health. Both conserved end residues are part of each CDR3. D genes are given only for firm matches. The size entry is marked missing in some rows and otherwise reads once, few, many or a size class.

TRBV4-1	once	TRBJ2-2	-	CASSQVVGSTGTGELFF	TGCGCCAGCAGCCAAGTTGTGGGGAGCACGGGCACCGGGGAGCTGTTTTTT
TRBV21-1	-	TRBJ1-2	-	CASSKCQQVNYGYTF	TGTGCCAGCAGCAAATGTCAACAGGTGAACTATGGCTACACCTTC
TRBV7-9	-	TRBJ2-5	TRBD2	CASSYLAGLETQYF	TGTGCCAGCAGCTATCTAGCGGGACTAGAGACCCAGTACTTC
TRBV5-1	-	TRBJ2-7	-	CASSPEPISSSYEQYF	TGCGCCAGCAGCCCGGAGCCTATCTCTAGCTCCTACGAGCAGTACTTC
TRBV5-1	-	TRBJ2-5	TRBD1	CASGYEGAMGQETQYF	TGCGCCAGCGGGTACGAGGGGGCGATGGGGCAAGAGACCCAGTACTTC
TRBV6-5	-	TRBJ1-1	TRBD1	CASSYTTGLTEAFF	TGTGCCAGCAGTTACACGACAGGGTTGACTGAAGCTTTCTTT
TRBV6-1	-	TRBJ2-1	TRBD2	CASSVGGGPTNEQFF	TGTGCCAGCAGTGTTGGGGGAGGGCCGACCAATGAGCAGTTCTTC
TRBV19	-	TRBJ2-5	TRBD2	CASSISASGSGETQYF	TGTGCCAGTAGTATAAGTGCTAGCGGGAGTGGGGAGACCCAGTACTTC
TRBV4-2	-	TRBJ2-1	-	CASSQQTTLASHNEQFF	TGTGCCAGCAGCCAACAGACCACGCTAGCGTCACACAATGAGCAGTTCTTC
TRBV19	-	TRBJ2-5	-	CASPWQSEETQYF	TGTGCCAGCCCCTGGCAATCCGAAGAGACCCAGTACTTC
TRBV7-3	-	TRBJ2-3	-	CASSFGITDTQYF	TGTGCCAGCAGCTTCGGGATCACAGATACGCAGTATTTT
TRBV5-1	-	TRBJ2-3	TRBD2	CASSIAGGRDTDTQYF	TGCGCCAGCTCTATCGCGGGAGGGCGCGACACAGATACGCAGTATTTT
TRBV5-1	-	TRBJ2-2	-	CASSEPAGELFF	TGCGCCAGCAGCGAACCAGCCGGGGAGCTGTTTTTT
TRBV6-5	-	TRBJ2-1	TRBD2	CASSSPGLAGDEQFF	TGTGCCAGCAGTTCTCCGGGACTAGCGGGAGATGAGCAGTTCTTC
TRBV6-5	-	TRBJ1-4	TRBD1	CASSFRDRGNQLFF	TGTGCCAGCAGTTTCAGGGACAGGGGGAACCAACTGTTTTTT
TRBV11-2	-	TRBJ2-1	TRBD2	CASSFMIAGGDNEQFF	TGTGCCAGCAGCTTCATGATAGCGGGAGGAGACAATGAGCAGTTCTTC
TRBV4-3	-	TRBJ2-3	TRBD1	CASSQGTGSTDTQYF	TGCGCCAGCAGCCAAGGGACAGGCAGCACAGATACGCAGTATTTT
TRBV10-3	-	TRBJ1-4	-	CAIGGGVNEKLFF	TGTGCCATCGGAGGAGGTGTTAATGAAAAACTGTTTTTT
TRBV27	-	TRBJ2-3	-	CASSPDRSTDTQYF	TGTGCCAGCAGTCCCGACAGAAGCACAGATACGCAGTATTTT
TRBV7-2	once	TRBJ1-1	TRBD1	CASSLGTGVSRTEAFF	TGTGCCAGCAGCCTCGGGACAGGGGTTAGCCGCACTGAAGCTTTCTTT
TRBV9	-	TRBJ2-3	-	CASSVGGRDLDSTDTQYF	TGTGCCAGCAGCGTTGGTGGTCGGGATTTGGACAGCACAGATACGCAGTATTTT
TRBV27	-	TRBJ2-3	-	CASSPANTDTQYF	TGTGCCAGCAGTCCCGCTAACACAGATACGCAGTATTTT
TRBV10-1	-	TRBJ2-2	-	CASSDGEERNTGELFF	TGCGCCAGCAGTGACGGGGAGGAGAGGAACACCGGGGAGCTGTTTTTT
TRBV5-1	-	TRBJ2-2	TRBD2	CASSFPTSGGNTGELFF	TGCGCCAGCAGCTTCCCCACTAGCGGGGGAAACACCGGGGAGCTGTTTTTT
TRBV9	-	TRBJ2-7	TRBD1	CASSATGGAGLGSYEQYF	TGTGCCAGCAGCGCTACAGGGGGCGCAGGGTTGGGGTCCTACGAGCAGTATTTC
TRBV7-9	once	TRBJ1-2	TRBD1	CASSPGQGGGYTF	TGTGCCAGCAGCCCAGGACAGGGCGGGGGCTACACCTTC
TRBV5-1	-	TRBJ2-3	TRBD2	CASSLDGTSGLPRTDTQYF	TGCGCCAGCAGCTTGGATGGTACTAGCGGGTTACCTCGCACAGATACGCAGTATTTT
TRBV6-5	-	TRBJ2-2	TRBD1	CASRGQYTGELFF	TGTGCCAGCAGGGGACAGTACACCGGGGAGCTGTTTTTT
TRBV27	-	TRBJ2-7	-	CASSFLGGGLIDEQYF	TGTGCCAGCAGTTTCCTAGGGGGGGGCCTAATAGACGAGCAGTACTTC
TRBV28	-	TRBJ1-5	-	CASMQTRQALDQPQHF	TGTGCCAGCATGCAGACCAGACAGGCGCTAGATCAGCCCCAGCATTTT
TRBV30	-	TRBJ2-7	-	CAWSVQGGSEQYF	TGTGCCTGGAGTGTCCAGGGGGGCTCCGAGCAGTACTTC
TRBV6-5	-	TRBJ1-5	-	CASSYSGADQPQHF	TGTGCCAGCAGTTACTCAGGGGCGGATCAGCCCCAGCATTTT
TRBV6-1	-	TRBJ2-1	-	CASSEGRSAYLNEQFF	TGTGCCAGCAGTGAAGGCAGGTCAGCATACCTCAATGAGCAGTTCTTC
TRBV7-3	-	TRBJ2-3	-	CASSTWTISGDTQYF	TGTGCCAGCAGCACCTGGACTATCTCTGGAGATACGCAGTATTTT
TRBV28	-	TRBJ2-3	TRBD2	CASSFLAGDADTQYF	TGTGCCAGCAGTTTTTTAGCGGGAGATGCAGATACGCAGTATTTT
TRBV6-5	-	TRBJ2-1	-	CASSSLAPNEQFF	TGTGCCAGCAGTTCCTTAGCCCCCAATGAGCAGTTCTTC
TRBV27	-	TRBJ2-1	TRBD2	CASSSGLAGHNEQFF	TGTGCCAGCAGTTCCGGACTAGCGGGACACAATGAGCAGTTCTTC
TRBV30	-	TRBJ2-7	-	CAWGTRRSYEQYF	TGTGCCTGGGGGACTCGGAGGTCCTACGAGCAGTACTTC
TRBV4-2	-	TRBJ2-7	TRBD2	CASSQDGQREVSYEQYF	TGTGCCAGCAGCCAAGATGGGCAGCGGGAGGTCTCCTACGAGCAGTACTTC
TRBV7-2	-	TRBJ2-5	-	CASSLMAETQYF	TGTGCCAGCAGCTTAATGGCAGAGACCCAGTACTTC
TRBV29-1	-	TRBJ2-1	-	CSAQREANEQFF	TGCAGCGCCCAGAGAGAGGCCAATGAGCAGTTCTTC
TRBV4-2	-	TRBJ2-2	-	CASSQDQGLVGELFF	TGTGCCAGCAGCCAAGACCAGGGATTGGTCGGGGAGCTGTTTTTT
TRBV27	-	TRBJ1-4	TRBD1	CASSRTGLEEKLFF	TGTGCCAGCAGCCGGACAGGGTTGGAGGAAAAACTGTTTTTT
TRBV6-1	-	TRBJ1-1	-	CASDRLRGTEAFF	TGTGCCAGCGACCGACTACGGGGCACTGAAGCTTTCTTT
TRBV28	-	TRBJ2-1	-	CASRYQGSVEQFF	TGTGCCAGCAGGTATCAGGGTAGTGTTGAGCAGTTCTTC
TRBV6-6	-	TRBJ2-1	TRBD2	CASRSGTSGIVNEQFF	TGTGCCAGCAGGTCTGGGACTAGCGGTATAGTCAATGAGCAGTTCTTC
TRBV7-3	-	TRBJ2-6	-	CASSLDSSGANVLTF	TGTGCCAGCAGCTTAGACAGCTCTGGGGCCAACGTCCTGACTTTC
TRBV18	once	TRBJ1-2	-	CASSPRLNYGYTF	TGTGCCAGCTCACCACGGCTTAACTATGGCTACACCTTC
TRBV6-5	once	TRBJ1-1	TRBD1	CASSRQTGINELAFF	TGTGCCAGCAGTCGCCAGACAGGGATCAACGAGTTAGCTTTCTTT
TRBV6-4	-	TRBJ1-3	TRBD1	CASSDSDRGYGNTIYF	TGTGCCAGCAGTGACTCGGACAGGGGGTACGGAAACACCATATATTTT
TRBV5-4	-	TRBJ2-6	TRBD1	CASSSDRAGGANVLTF	TGTGCCAGCAGCTCAGACAGGGCAGGCGGGGCCAACGTCCTGACTTTC
TRBV23-1	-	TRBJ1-1	TRBD1	CASSLESGTGCTEAFF	TGCGCCAGCAGTCTTGAATCCGGGACAGGATGCACTGAAGCTTTCTTT